These 21 T cell receptor beta chains share one sample of origin, sequenced in a study of radiotherapy plus CTLA-4 blockade in lung cancer. Here immunoSEQ multiplex PCR was the method, and the copy in TCRdb shows in-frame clones only, minus some. Of about 84,000 clones listed, about three quarters are singletons. The material sequenced was peripheral blood, taken from a patient treated with radiotherapy plus ipilimumab. The receptor set was obtained from a human donor with non-small cell lung cancer that progressed on radiotherapy plus ipilimumab.

The rearrangement uses TRBV29-1 and TRBJ1-1, with TRBD1 matching 7 bases. The germline gives CDR1 SQVTM, CDR2 ANQGSEA. This CDR3 contains 10 residues. V trimming: 6 bases; J trimming: 6 bases; junction bases outside the gene matches: 1. DNA for the CDR3: TGCAGCGTGGGACAGTCTGAAGCTTTCTTT. It specifies CSVGQSEAFF.

The chain uses TRBV27 and TRBJ2-1; TRBD2 matches at 14 bases. The CDR3 loop spans 15 amino acids. After removal of 3 bases from V and 8 bases from J, the junction contained 3 bases not matched to a gene. Germline assignment: CDR1 MNHEY and CDR2 SMNVEV (reference sequence). CDR3 protein: CASSFGTSGSYEQFF. The CDR3 coding sequence is TGTGCCAGCAGTTTCGGGACTAGCGGGAGCTATGAGCAGTTCTTC.

The rearrangement links TRBV11-3 to TRBJ2-7, with D possibly TRBD2 on 6 matching bases. V lost 7 bases and J 1 base, leaving 14 bases between the germline ends. CDR1 and CDR2 (germline): SGHNT, YENEEA. This CDR3 comprises 14 residues. CDR3 in amino acids: CASNKLGGSYEQYF. The CDR3 region has the DNA TGTGCCAGCAACAAACTGGGGGGTTCCTACGAGCAGTACTTC.

In its sample, this clone was seen once. The rearrangement links TRBV11-2 to TRBJ2-1; no reliable D call. Germline V gives CDR1 SGHAT, CDR2 FQNNGV. Trimming shortened V by 3 bases and J by 7 bases, and 4 bases separated the two germline ends. The CDR3 has 11 residues. The CDR3 region has the DNA TGTGCCAGCAGCTTTTCAAATGAGCAGTTCTTC. This sequence encodes CASSFSNEQFF.

The chain has TRBV6-5 and TRBJ1-1, with D uncertain. From germline, CDR1 is MNHEY and CDR2 SVGAGI. The CDR3 spans 14 residues. V lost 7 bases, J lost 0 bases, and 12 bases lay in between. The DNA of the CDR3 is TGTGCCAGCACCTGGGGAGGGATGAACACTGAAGCTTTCTTT. Encoded protein: CASTWGGMNTEAFF.

The CDR3 nucleotides are TGTGCCAGCAGCCCGGGACTAGCGAATGAGCAGTTCTTC. Its protein product is CASSPGLANEQFF. The rearrangement uses TRBV11-2 and TRBJ2-1, with 10 bases lining up with TRBD2. Germline V lookup: CDR1 SGHAT, CDR2 FQNNGV. V lost 5 bases and J lost 7; bases outside the gene matches: 2. The CDR3 length is 13 residues.

The J gene is TRBJ2-7, the V gene TRBV4-2; TRBD1 agrees at 8 bases. The V gene's germline CDR1 is LGHNA and CDR2 YNFKEQ. V gave up 2 bases and J gave up 1 base; unmatched junction bases: 4. This CDR3 is built from 15 residues. CDR3: CASSQYRGDSYEQYF. In DNA, the CDR3 is TGTGCCAGCAGCCAATACAGGGGGGATTCCTACGAGCAGTACTTC.

This sequence joins TRBV2 and TRBJ1-1; 12 positions match TRBD1. Per germline, CDR1 SNHLY and CDR2 FYNNEI. The junction had 6 bases not matched to a gene; V was cut back by 10 bases and J by 3 bases. CDR3 length: 14 amino acids. DNA of the CDR3: TGTGCCACCCGGGACAGGGGGCCCGACACTGAAGCTTTCTTT. This gives the protein CATRDRGPDTEAFF.

The chain uses TRBV29-1 and TRBJ2-3; D is ambiguous. Germline CDR1 SQVTM, CDR2 ANQGSEA. CDR3 length: 13 amino acids. With 4 bases removed from V and 1 base from J, the gap between germline ends came to 9 bases. CDR3 sequence (DNA): TGCAGCGTTGTGAGCTATGGCACAGATACGCAGTATTTT. This codes for CSVVSYGTDTQYF.

This chain connects TRBV7-2 to TRBJ2-7; TRBD2 aligns across 10 bases. The CDR3 extends over 14 amino acids. CDR1 and CDR2 from the germline V gene are SGHTA and FQGNSA. Trimming removed 4 bases from V and 4 bases from J; junction bases left unmatched: 4. The CDR3 bases are TGTGCCAGCAGCTCTAGCGGGGGCCATTACGAGCAGTACTTC. Amino acids: CASSSSGGHYEQYF. Filled out from reference TRBV7-2 and TRBJ2-7, the complete variable domain reads GAGVSQSPSNKVTEKGKDVELRCDPISGHTALYWYRQSLGQGLEFLIYFQGNSAPDKSGLPSDRFSAERTGGSVSTLTIQRTQQEDSAVYLCASSSSGGHYEQYFGPGTRLTVT.

This clone was observed a few times. The rearrangement joins TRBV7-6 to TRBJ2-7; perhaps TRBD1 as D (6 bases). Germline-derived CDR1 and CDR2 are SGHVS and FNYEAQ. The CDR3 covers 13 residues. V lost 4 bases and J 3 bases, leaving 10 bases between the germline ends. The CDR3 bases are TGTGCCAGCAGCTACAGGGAGCACTACGAGCAGTACTTC. Its translation: CASSYREHYEQYF.

This sequence joins TRBV5-4 and TRBJ1-5; D is unclear. The CDR3 is 14 amino acids. Germline CDR1 reads SGHNT; CDR2 reads YYREEE (reference sequence). Trimming stripped 3 bases from V and 1 base from J, with 8 bases between. CDR3 nucleotide sequence: TGTGCCAGCAGCTACTCATCGAGCAATCAGCCCCAGCATTTT. This gives the protein CASSYSSSNQPQHF.

The rearrangement joins TRBV28 to TRBJ2-3; 15 bases agree with TRBD2. Germline CDR1 reads MDHEN; CDR2 reads SYDVKM. CDR3 length: 19 amino acids. Trimming cost V 4 bases and J 3 bases; bases outside gene matches: 11. The chain's CDR3 is CASSSTWTSGRAGTDTQYF. The CDR3 bases are TGTGCCAGCAGTTCTACCTGGACTAGCGGGAGGGCCGGGACAGATACGCAGTATTTT.

The chain recombines TRBV27 with TRBJ2-5; TRBD2 matches at 12 bases. V lost 3 bases, J lost 4 bases, and 3 bases stayed unmatched. Germline V gives CDR1 MNHEY, CDR2 SMNVEV (reference sequence). The CDR3 runs 15 residues. The CDR3 here is CASSLTSGGPETQYF. The CDR3 bases are TGTGCCAGCAGTTTGACTAGCGGGGGCCCAGAGACCCAGTACTTC.

The count of this clone is one. The gene calls are TRBV6-5 and TRBJ2-7; D is ambiguous. The CDR3 runs 15 residues. The ends were cut back, 8 bases at V and 0 bases at J, with 17 bases in the middle. Germline CDR1 reads MNHEY; CDR2 reads SVGAGI. CDR3 bases: TGTGCCAGCGTGAAGGCGGCTCAAAGCTCCTACGAGCAGTACTTC. Residues: CASVKAAQSSYEQYF.

CDR3 amino acids: CASSQGRVSDGYTF. CDR3 nucleotides: TGTGCCAGCAGCCAAGGGAGGGTTTCGGACGGCTACACCTTC. The V and J genes are TRBV4-2 and TRBJ1-2; D gene ambiguous. Trimming removed 1 base from V and 8 bases from J, with 14 bases in between. CDR1 is LGHNA, CDR2 YNFKEQ, per germline. There are 14 residues in the CDR3.

The chain couples TRBV11-1 to TRBJ2-1; 9 positions agree with TRBD1. The CDR3 is 18 amino acids. Per germline, CDR1 SGHAT and CDR2 FQDESV (reference sequence). V trimming: 1 base; J trimming: 4 bases; junction bases outside the gene matches: 11. The CDR3 DNA follows: TGTGCCAGCAGCTTAGTAGGTATGGGACAGGGACCTTACAATGAGCAGTTCTTC. This codes for CASSLVGMGQGPYNEQFF.

This chain connects TRBV2 to TRBJ2-1; no firm D call. The V gene lost 6 bases and the J gene lost 11 bases, with 23 bases spanning the gap. Germline loops: CDR1 SNHLY, CDR2 FYNNEI. The CDR3 has 15 residues. The DNA for the CDR3 is TGTGCCAGCAGGGGCACCCAGAAATCTCAGTATAAGCAGTTCTTC. Encoded protein: CASRGTQKSQYKQFF.

This chain uses TRBV6-1 with TRBJ1-1; 10 bases agree with TRBD1. Germline CDR1 reads MNHNS; CDR2 reads SASEGT. The CDR3 spans 14 residues. After removal of 8 bases from V and 5 bases from J, the junction contained 8 bases not matched to a gene. The DNA of the CDR3 is TGTGCCAGCGAGGACAGGGGGATGGAGACTGAAGCTTTCTTT. This translates into CASEDRGMETEAFF.

This clone was detected only a few times. The chain links TRBV9 to TRBJ1-2, with D maybe TRBD1 (5 bases). CDR1 and CDR2 (germline): SGDLS, YYNGEE. The CDR3 spans 15 residues. Between the trimmed V and J ends, which lost 4 bases and 6 bases, there was a span of 19 bases. CDR3 region: CASSSLIGTADGYTF. The CDR3 bases are TGTGCCAGCAGCTCACTAATAGGGACTGCAGATGGCTACACCTTC.

The J gene is TRBJ2-3, the V gene TRBV5-4, with D tentatively TRBD2 (6 bases). Germline assignment: CDR1 SGHNT and CDR2 YYREEE (reference sequence). The CDR3 spans 15 residues. Trimming removed 5 bases at V and 0 bases at J, with 13 bases between. The CDR3 nucleotides read TGTGCCAGCAGGGGGGGACGGACAAGCACAGATACGCAGTATTTT. Protein product: CASRGGRTSTDTQYF.